Below are 14 T cell receptor beta chains sequenced from a single sample in a study of post-analysis software for immune sequencing data. Broader study findings: Among five TRBV segments more frequent in patients than controls were TRBV5-6, TRBV5-1 and TRBV20-1.

Which antigens these TCRs recognize remains unknown. Unique molecular identifiers tagged the TCR beta cDNA libraries. From the PCR reads, TCRdb called clonotypes with MiXCR, one entry per CDR3 protein. The table shows fewer than 900,000 distinct CDR3 sequences, with 35% to 55% occurring only once. The sample consisted of blood. The receptors here all came from a girl aged 10 to 17 with multiple sclerosis.

On this clonotype: The junction and the germline gene differ at one end; a read error may be behind it. This chain joins TRBV10-3 and TRBJ2-1, with D tentatively TRBD2 (5 bases). The CDR3 is made up of 12 amino acids. CDR1 and CDR2 (germline): ENHRY, SYGVKD. CDR3 bases: TGTGCCATCAGTGAGGTCGGGAATGGGCAGTTCTTC. This gives the protein CAISEVGNGQFF.

The chain recombines TRBV20-1 with TRBJ1-1, with a weak D call TRBD1 (6 bases). Germline V CDR1 and CDR2: DFQATT, SNEGSKA (reference sequence). Trimming took off 5 bases at V and 10 bases at J, with 20 bases between the two ends. The CDR3 sequence is 13 residues long. The CDR3 spells CSAAPRGGFGAFF. CDR3 bases: TGCAGTGCTGCCCCCAGGGGCGGATTTGGAGCTTTCTTT.

This clonotype showed up just a few times. The chain joins TRBV9 to TRBJ2-1; tentatively, D is TRBD2 (6 bases). CDR3 length: 18 amino acids. V was trimmed by 3 bases and J by 3 bases, leaving 22 bases between them. Germline lookup yields CDR1 SGDLS and CDR2 YYNGEE. The CDR3 is CASSGLGGRGLDYNEQFF. The CDR3 region has the DNA TGTGCCAGCAGCGGGTTAGGAGGGCGCGGGCTGGACTACAATGAGCAGTTCTTC.

The chain uses TRBV12-3 or TRBV12-4 and TRBJ2-7, with a tentative D call TRBD1 (5 bases). Trimming removed 0 bases from V and 5 bases from J, with 20 bases in between. CDR3 length: 17 amino acids. CDR3 DNA: TGTGCCAGCAGTTTAGCGCCAGGTATACAGGTCCCCCACGAGCAGTACTTC. Translation gives CASSLAPGIQVPHEQYF.

At least ten counts were recorded for this clonotype. The CDR3 DNA sequence: TGTGCCAGCTCTGGCGGGAACTCCTACAATGAGCAGTTCTTC. Protein product: CASSGGNSYNEQFF. V and J are TRBV11-2 and TRBJ2-1, with D perhaps TRBD2 (6 bases). This CDR3 is built from 14 residues. Germline loops: CDR1 SGHAT, CDR2 FQNNGV. V was shortened by 8 bases and J by 0 bases, with 11 bases between the two germline ends.

V usage is TRBV20-1 and J usage is TRBJ2-7; unclear D gene. Germline V gene lookup returns CDR1 DFQATT and CDR2 SNEGSKA (reference sequence). The germline V and J ends were trimmed by 3 bases and 1 base, with 13 bases remaining between them. This CDR3 region has 14 residues. The CDR3 DNA is TGCAGTGCTAGTCGAGGAACTAATTCCTACGAGCAGTACTTC. Translation: CSASRGTNSYEQYF.

The chain joins TRBV6-2 or TRBV6-3 to TRBJ2-5, with 9 bases matching TRBD2. After removal of 1 base from V and 5 bases from J, the junction contained 11 bases not matched to a gene. The CDR3 sequence is 17 residues long. CDR1 and CDR2 from the germline V gene are MNHEY and SVGEGT. Here the CDR3 DNA reads TGTGCCAGCAGTTACTGGGGGCTAGCGGGATCTGAGGAGACCCAGTACTTC. It is translated as CASSYWGLAGSEETQYF.

This rearrangement joins TRBV10-3 to TRBJ2-3; perhaps TRBD2 as D (6 bases). Trimming took off 0 bases at V and 4 bases at J, with 8 bases between the two ends. Germline CDR1 is ENHRY and CDR2 is SYGVKD. CDR3 length: 14 residues. This chain's CDR3 is CAISESGEADTQYF. The CDR3 coding sequence is TGTGCCATCAGTGAGTCTGGGGAGGCAGATACGCAGTATTTT.

The chain is built from TRBV12-3 or TRBV12-4 and TRBJ1-2; D is undetermined. The CDR3 consists of 13 residues. V was pared by 1 base and J by 4 bases, with 7 bases between. The DNA for the CDR3 is TGTGCCAGCAGTTTAGACGTACCCTATGGCTACACCTTC. The encoded protein is CASSLDVPYGYTF.

The chain is built from TRBV12-3 or TRBV12-4 and TRBJ1-1; no reliable D call. The CDR3 consists of 12 residues. Trimming left V 7 bases short and J 5 bases short, with 11 bases between. Written as DNA, the CDR3 is TGTGCCAGCACAGGAACAGCGACTGAAGCTTTCTTT. Translating gives CASTGTATEAFF.

The rearrangement uses TRBV5-1 and TRBJ2-5; 9 nucleotides align to TRBD1. Germline V gives CDR1 SGHRS, CDR2 YFSETQ. After removal of 0 bases from V and 2 bases from J, the junction contained 11 bases not matched to a gene. The CDR3 consists of 18 residues. The CDR3 sequence: CASSLAGQGVRGQETQYF. CDR3 nucleotides: TGCGCCAGCAGCTTGGCGGGACAGGGAGTTAGAGGGCAAGAGACCCAGTACTTC.

The rearrangement links TRBV12-5 to TRBJ2-1; 11 bases match TRBD2. In germline, CDR1 is LGHNT, CDR2 FRNRAP. The CDR3 runs 17 residues. V shed 7 bases and J 4 bases; nucleotides not matched to a gene: 12. The CDR3 DNA reads as TGTGCTAGTGATACGAACCTAGCGGGAGGCCCTTACAATGAGCAGTTCTTC. Protein sequence: CASDTNLAGGPYNEQFF.

The chain has TRBV7-2 and TRBJ2-4; unclear D gene. Trimming left V 1 base short and J 0 bases short, with 16 bases between. The CDR3 covers 18 residues. Per the germline V gene, CDR1 is SGHTA and CDR2 is FQGNSA. CDR3 coding DNA: TGTGCCAGCAGCTTAGTATTTTATATGACCATAGCCAAAAACATTCAGTACTTC. Amino acids: CASSLVFYMTIAKNIQYF.

J is TRBJ2-1 and V is TRBV12-3 or TRBV12-4, with 7 bases matching TRBD1. V lost 6 bases and J lost 9; bases outside the gene matches: 11. CDR3 length equals 14 residues. As DNA, the CDR3 is TGTGCCAGCAGAGATCCTTGGGACAGCGCTGAGCAGTTCTTC. It specifies CASRDPWDSAEQFF.